This TCR beta chain was retrieved from a study of regulatory T cells in long-lasting Graves disease. This clonotype has a handful of counts. Indicated time point: persistent/refractory GD, antithyroid drugs over 5 years with positive TRAb. Generation of the TCR library employed RNA extracted from PBMCs. Building of the TCR beta libraries involved iRepertoire HTBI primers and Arm-PCR of CDR3 regions. TCRdb reprocessed the multiplex PCR reads with MiXCR, giving one entry per CDR3 protein. This sample has approximately 360,000 distinct CDR3 sequences, with approximately 25% found just once. Trimming removed 11 bases from V and 5 bases from J; junction bases left unmatched: 6. Germline CDR1 and CDR2: ENHRY and SYGVKD. The CDR3 totals 13 residues.

The starting material was peripheral blood mononuclear cells (PBMCs), obtained when the disease was refractory, from a patient treated with antithyroid drugs. This chain links TRBV10-3 with TRBJ2-5, with 12 nucleotides matching TRBD2. The sequence came from a woman aged 40 to 55 with Graves disease. The CDR3 sequence is CAGGLAGRETQYF. The CDR3 coding sequence is TGTGCCGGGGGACTAGCGGGCCGGGAGACCCAGTACTTC.